This passage covers 25 T cell receptor beta chains from one sample sequenced in a study of breast tumors, draining lymph nodes, adjacent tissues. Breast cancer patients provided tissue from their axillary draining lymph nodes. Each CDR3 protein is one row after TCRdb ran MiXCR on the multiplex PCR reads. The sample lists about 180,000 distinct CDR3 sequences; 25% to 40% were seen once. The sample taken for sequencing was axillary lymph node tissue. These receptors originate from a female donor with breast cancer. Some clones in this sample may be carry-over from other donors' samples.

The rearrangement links TRBV11-2 to TRBJ1-1; D not resolved. The length of the CDR3 is 13 residues. Trimming pared 5 bases from V and 5 bases from J, leaving 12 bases between. CDR1 is SGHAT, CDR2 FQNNGV, per germline. The CDR3 sequence: CASSPPSQTEAFF. The CDR3 DNA reads as TGTGCCAGCAGCCCTCCGTCCCAGACTGAAGCTTTCTTT.

The genes are TRBV6-5 and TRBJ2-2; possible D gene TRBD1, 6 bases. Germline CDR1 MNHEY, CDR2 SVGAGI. The CDR3 totals 16 residues. Trimming removed 6 bases at V and 6 bases at J, with 20 bases between. The CDR3 nucleotides are TGTGCCAGCAGCCCGCTTACAACCCAGGGGCCCGGGGAGCTGTTTTTT. This translates into CASSPLTTQGPGELFF.

This clonotype was found once. This chain connects TRBV5-8 to TRBJ1-2; TRBD1 agrees at 7 bases. With 0 bases clipped from V and 6 bases from J, the junction kept 2 bases outside the gene matches. Looked up from germline, CDR1 is SGHTS and CDR2 is YDEGEE. This CDR3 has 13 amino acids. CDR3 in DNA: TGTGCCAGCAGCTTGGGGACAGGTCATGGCTACACCTTC. Translated: CASSLGTGHGYTF. The entire variable domain, with the rest obtained from reference TRBV5-8 and TRBJ1-2, is as follows: EAGVTQSPTHLIKTRGQQATLRCSPISGHTSVYWYQQALGLGLQFLLWYDEGEERNRGNFPPRFSGRQFPNYSSELNVNALELEDSALYLCASSLGTGHGYTFGSGTRLTVV.

This clonotype was observed at least ten times. The chain employs TRBV4-1 and TRBJ2-1, with D hard to call. V lost 0 bases and J lost 8, with 14 bases in between. This CDR3 has 15 amino acids. CDR1 and CDR2 (germline): MGHRA, YSYEKL. CDR3 nucleotides: TGCGCCAGCAGCCAAGAACCCGAGAAGGCCTATGAGCAGTTCTTC. This codes for CASSQEPEKAYEQFF.

V and J are TRBV29-1 and TRBJ1-2; D is undetermined. Trimming left V 8 bases short and J 3 bases short, with 7 bases between. Germline V gene data show CDR1 as SQVTM and CDR2 as ANQGSEA. This CDR3 is 10 amino acids long. The CDR3: CSSGYYGYTF. The CDR3 DNA reads as TGCAGCTCTGGGTACTATGGCTACACCTTC.

This clonotype showed up just once. One end of the junction varies from germline; a read error may be responsible. The chain uses TRBV18 and TRBJ2-2; 8 bases line up with TRBD1. The CDR3 is made up of 15 amino acids. Germline CDR1 KGHSH, CDR2 LQKENI. As DNA, the CDR3 is TGTGCCAGCTCCCGGGACAGGCGTAAAACCGGGGAGCTGTCTTTT. The encoded protein is CASSRDRRKTGELSF.

A note on this clonotype: A much bigger clone sits one base away, suggesting this may be a read error. The chain recombines TRBV9 with TRBJ2-3, with a tentative D call TRBD2 (7 bases). Trimming left V 4 bases short and J 4 bases short, with 13 bases between. CDR1 is SGDLS and CDR2 is YYNGEE in the germline V gene. The length of the CDR3 is 14 residues. CDR3 bases: TGTGCCAGCAGCCCATGGGGGGGCGCAGATACGCAGTATTTT. Translation gives CASSPWGGADTQYF. Combining the CDR3 with reference TRBV9 and TRBJ2-3 gives the whole variable domain DSGVTQTPKHLITATGQRVTLRCSPRSGDLSVYWYQQSLDQGLQFLIQYYNGEERAKGNILERFSAQQFPDLHSELNLSSLELGDSALYFCASSPWGGADTQYFGPGTRLTVL.

The chain employs TRBV15 and TRBJ1-5; no reliable D call. V was cut by 3 bases and J by 2 bases, with 5 bases left in between. Looked up from germline, CDR1 is LNHNV and CDR2 is YYDKDF (reference sequence). There are 13 residues in the CDR3. CDR3 sequence reads: CATSSAGNQPQHF. The CDR3 bases are TGTGCCACCAGCAGTGCCGGCAATCAGCCCCAGCATTTT.

The chain employs TRBV16 and TRBJ1-1, with 7 bases fitting TRBD1. CDR3 size: 16 residues. Germline V lookup: CDR1 KGHSY, CDR2 FQNENV. The V segment lost 4 bases and the J segment 1 base; nucleotides outside the gene matches: 9. The CDR3 sequence is CASSLRGYRGNTEAFF. In DNA, the CDR3 is TGTGCCAGCAGCCTCAGGGGATACAGGGGGAACACTGAAGCTTTCTTT. Full variable domain (outside the CDR3, taken from reference TRBV16 and TRBJ1-1): GEEVAQTPKHLVRGEGQKAKLYCAPIKGHSYVFWYQQVLKNEFKFLISFQNENVFDETGMPKERFSAKCLPNSPCSLEIQATKLEDSAVYFCASSLRGYRGNTEAFFGQGTRLTVV.

The chain joins TRBV5-6 to TRBJ2-5; D call uncertain. Germline lookup yields CDR1 SGHDT and CDR2 YYEEEE. This CDR3 has 13 amino acids. V was clipped by 0 bases and J by 4 bases, with 7 bases between them. As DNA, the CDR3 is TGTGCCAGCAGCTTGGAGCAGATAGAGACCCAGTACTTC. Protein sequence: CASSLEQIETQYF.

This clonotype was seen ten or more times. This rearrangement joins TRBV5-1 to TRBJ2-5; the match to TRBD2 covers 9 bases. Germline values: CDR1 SGHRS, CDR2 YFSETQ. The V gene end was trimmed by 0 bases and the J gene end by 5 bases; junction bases not matched to a gene: 5. The CDR3 runs to 15 residues. The CDR3 nucleotides read TGCGCCAGCAGCTTGGTGTCTAGCGGGGACGAGACCCAGTACTTC. It is translated as CASSLVSSGDETQYF.

This chain connects TRBV19 to TRBJ2-2, with 7 bases fitting TRBD2. Trimming took 2 bases from V and 3 from J; bases not matched to a gene: 6. The CDR3 loop spans 16 amino acids. Germline V gene sequence: CDR1 LNHDA, CDR2 SQIVND (reference sequence). The CDR3 spells CASSIRAGVYTGELFF. CDR3 nucleotides: TGTGCCAGTAGTATAAGGGCGGGAGTCTACACCGGGGAGCTGTTTTTT. Supplemented by reference TRBV19 and TRBJ2-2, the full variable domain reads DGGITQSPKYLFRKEGQNVTLSCEQNLNHDAMYWYRQDPGQGLRLIYYSQIVNDFQKGDIAEGYSVSREKKESFPLTVTSAQKNPTAFYLCASSIRAGVYTGELFFGEGSRLTVL.

This clonotype has only a few counts. Since a much larger clone is just one base distant, this may be a read error. The chain has TRBV5-8 and TRBJ2-7; weak D call: TRBD1 (6 bases). The V end lost 1 base, the J end lost 5 bases, and 13 bases lay between the germline ends. This CDR3 is built from 14 residues. Germline V CDR1 and CDR2: SGHTS, YDEGEE. This CDR3 is CASSLRQAGNEQYF. The CDR3 region has the DNA TGTGCCAGCAGCTTGAGACAGGCCGGGAACGAGCAGTACTTC.

This clonotype was found many times. In DNA, the CDR3 is TGTGCCAGCAGCCCCTCCGGGGGGGGCATTGGCTACACCTTC. Protein: CASSPSGGGIGYTF. The J gene is TRBJ1-2, the V gene TRBV9, with a tentative D call TRBD1 (6 bases). The CDR3 covers 14 residues. Germline V lookup: CDR1 SGDLS, CDR2 YYNGEE. Trimming removed 4 bases at V and 7 bases at J, with 17 bases between.

The rearrangement links TRBV7-2 to TRBJ2-6, with 8 bases matching TRBD2. From germline, CDR1 is SGHTA and CDR2 FQGNSA. The CDR3 has 18 amino acids. Trimming removed 2 bases from V and 0 bases from J; junction bases left unmatched: 6. This CDR3 reads CASSLSGLDFSGANVLTF. The CDR3 nucleotides read TGTGCCAGCAGCTTATCGGGACTAGATTTCTCTGGGGCCAACGTCCTGACTTTC.

In regard to this clonotype: The junction departs from germline at one end; a sequencing error may be responsible. The chain combines TRBV15 with TRBJ2-1; 11 positions agree with TRBD2. From germline, CDR1 is LNHNV and CDR2 YYDKDF (reference sequence). The length of the CDR3 is 15 residues. The CDR3 nucleotides are TGTGCCCCCAGTCCTAGCGGGGGGTCCTACAGTGGGCAGTTCTTC. Residues: CAPSPSGGSYSGQFF.

This clonotype occurred many times. The chain employs TRBV4-2 and TRBJ2-3, with 9 bases lining up with TRBD2. The J segment lost 0 bases and the V segment lost 7 bases, leaving 8 bases of the junction unmatched. Germline CDR1 LGHNA, CDR2 YNFKEQ. This CDR3 is 16 amino acids long. CDR3 amino acids: CASTSSLAGSTDTQYF. As DNA, the CDR3 is TGTGCCAGCACCTCGTCTCTAGCGGGGAGCACAGATACGCAGTATTTT.

This clonotype was observed many times. J is TRBJ1-2 and V is TRBV5-5, with TRBD1 matching over 9 bases. The CDR3 is made up of 14 amino acids. V lost 3 bases to trimming and J lost 5 bases; unmatched junction nucleotides: 5. Looked up from germline, CDR1 is SGHKS and CDR2 is YYEKEE (reference sequence). The CDR3 reads CASSWGQGGYGYTF. CDR3 DNA: TGTGCCAGCAGCTGGGGACAGGGAGGTTATGGCTACACCTTC.

About this clonotype itself: With a much larger clone just one base away, this may be a read error. The rearrangement uses TRBV7-7 and TRBJ2-1; D is perhaps TRBD2 (5 bases). This CDR3 region has 15 residues. Looked up from germline, CDR1 is SSHAT and CDR2 is FNYEAQ (reference sequence). The CDR3 loop is CASSPALAGGSEQFF. The CDR3 DNA is TGTGCTAGCAGCCCGGCACTGGCCGGTGGGAGTGAGCAGTTCTTC.

The CDR3 DNA is TGTGCCAGCACCCCGTCCGGGGAGAACACTGAAGCTTTCTTT. Its protein is CASTPSGENTEAFF. The chain has TRBV6-5 and TRBJ1-1; D unresolved. Germline V gives CDR1 MNHEY, CDR2 SVGAGI. The CDR3 has 14 amino acids. V gave up 7 bases and J gave up 1 base, with 13 bases separating them.

This clonotype occurred many times. The chain joins TRBV29-1 to TRBJ2-1; weak D call: TRBD1 (5 bases). CDR3 size: 13 residues. The V end lost 3 bases, the J end lost 6 bases, and 12 bases lay between the germline ends. Germline V lookup: CDR1 SQVTM, CDR2 ANQGSEA. The CDR3 protein is CSVDAQGGNEQFF. CDR3 coding DNA: TGCAGCGTTGACGCTCAGGGCGGCAATGAGCAGTTCTTC.

This clonotype was recorded a few times. The chain employs TRBV2 and TRBJ1-1, with 8 bases aligning to TRBD1. Trimming cost V 5 bases and J 4 bases; bases outside gene matches: 6. Germline V gene lookup returns CDR1 SNHLY and CDR2 FYNNEI. The CDR3 length is 14 residues. In DNA, the CDR3 is TGTGCCAGCAGTCAACAGGGGGGCGCCACTGAAGCTTTCTTT. This encodes CASSQQGGATEAFF.

A word on this clonotype: A much larger clone lies one base from this, so it may be a read error. The gene calls are TRBV20-1 and TRBJ1-1; D not certain. The CDR3 covers 10 residues. The germline CDR1 and CDR2 sequences are DFQATT and SNEGSKA (reference sequence). Trimming cost V 4 bases and J 10 bases, with 10 bases left between them. The CDR3 is CSANVGRAFF. The CDR3 nucleotides read TGCAGTGCTAATGTGGGGAGAGCTTTCTTT.

In its sample, this clonotype was seen many times. The chain employs TRBV5-1 and TRBJ2-7; possibly TRBD1 or TRBD2 for D (6 bases each). V dropped 2 bases and J dropped 4 bases, with 16 bases sitting between them. Germline loops: CDR1 SGHRS, CDR2 YFSETQ. The CDR3 totals 15 residues. CDR3 residues: CASSFGGGVGYEQYF. For the CDR3, the DNA is TGCGCCAGCAGCTTCGGGGGCGGAGTAGGTTACGAGCAGTACTTC.

This chain connects TRBV2 to TRBJ1-1; possible D gene TRBD1, 6 bases. The germline gives CDR1 SNHLY, CDR2 FYNNEI. CDR3 length: 14 amino acids. The V end was cut by 4 bases, the J end by 0 bases, with 9 bases between. The DNA of the CDR3 is TGTGCCAGCAGTGCAGGGGCCTTGAACACTGAAGCTTTCTTT. Translation: CASSAGALNTEAFF.